This passage covers 31 T cell receptor beta chains from one sample sequenced in a study of CD8 T cells in ankylosing spondylitis. TCRdb passed the 5' RACE reads through MiXCR, listing each CDR3 protein once. In the table there are 100,000 to 150,000 distinct CDR3 sequences, roughly 11% of which are singletons. The sequenced material came from blood, either unsorted or a sorted T cell fraction (not recorded which). The receptor set was obtained from a female donor with ankylosing spondylitis or in good health (not recorded which).

This clonotype has ten or more counts. The gene calls are TRBV5-6 and TRBJ2-7, with a possible D match to TRBD2 (6 bases). Germline V gives CDR1 SGHDT, CDR2 YYEEEE. V was cut by 7 bases and J by 4 bases, with 15 bases left in between. This CDR3 has 13 amino acids. CDR3 coding DNA: TGTGCCAGCCGGCTAGCGCCCACTTACGAGCAGTACTTC. Translated, it gives CASRLAPTYEQYF.

This rearrangement joins TRBV19 to TRBJ2-1; 8 nucleotides match TRBD2. CDR3 length: 17 residues. The germline CDR1 and CDR2 sequences are LNHDA and SQIVND (reference sequence). Trimming at V came to 7 bases and at J to 2 bases, leaving 13 bases not matched to a gene. CDR3 bases: TGTGCCAGTATCCCCACCCTTGCGGGAGGAACCTACAATGAGCAGTTCTTC. Encoded protein: CASIPTLAGGTYNEQFF.

The table lists this clonotype with many counts. The CDR3: CASTLYPGAKNIQYF. The CDR3 DNA is TGCGCCAGCACCCTCTACCCTGGGGCCAAAAACATTCAGTACTTC. The chain joins TRBV5-1 to TRBJ2-4, with no clear D. Trimming removed 6 bases at V and 1 base at J, with 14 bases between. Germline assignment: CDR1 SGHRS and CDR2 YFSETQ. The CDR3 contains 15 residues.

The V gene is TRBV11-3, the J gene TRBJ2-1; TRBD1 matches at 8 bases. The germline gives CDR1 SGHNT, CDR2 YENEEA. The V segment lost 5 bases and the J segment 6 bases; nucleotides outside the gene matches: 6. This CDR3 has 14 amino acids. CDR3 amino acids: CASSPTGAGNEQFF. Here the CDR3 DNA reads TGTGCCAGCAGCCCGACAGGGGCGGGCAATGAGCAGTTCTTC.

The chain couples TRBV15 to TRBJ2-1; 7 bases align to TRBD1. Germline lookup yields CDR1 LNHNV and CDR2 YYDKDF (reference sequence). The CDR3 runs to 15 residues. V shed 3 bases and J 7 bases; nucleotides not matched to a gene: 9. The chain's CDR3 is CATSSLTGIPNEQFF. DNA of the CDR3: TGTGCCACCAGCAGCCTGACAGGGATCCCAAATGAGCAGTTCTTC. Variable domain in full (rest from reference TRBV15 and TRBJ2-1): DAMVIQNPRYQVTQFGKPVTLSCSQTLNHNVMYWYQQKSSQAPKLLFHYYDKDFNNEADTPDNFQSRRPNTSFCFLDIRSPGLGDTAMYLCATSSLTGIPNEQFFGPGTRLTVL.

The rearrangement links TRBV2 to TRBJ2-1; D is uncertain. The germline V and J ends were trimmed by 1 base and 7 bases, with 14 bases remaining between them. Germline loops: CDR1 SNHLY, CDR2 FYNNEI. The length of the CDR3 is 15 residues. CDR3 coding DNA: TGTGCCAGCAGTGAAGAGGTCCTAGGTCGGAATGAGCAGTTCTTC. It codes for CASSEEVLGRNEQFF.

This clonotype has ten or more counts. The gene calls are TRBV20-1 and TRBJ2-7; D remains ambiguous. This CDR3 spans 13 amino acids. Germline assignment: CDR1 DFQATT and CDR2 SNEGSKA (reference sequence). V was trimmed by 6 bases and J by 5 bases, leaving 17 bases between them. Here the CDR3 reads CSAVSGRGNEQYF. CDR3 in DNA: TGCAGTGCCGTTTCTGGGCGTGGAAACGAGCAGTACTTC.

Many counts were recorded for this clonotype. The rearrangement joins TRBV9 to TRBJ1-1; 8 bases are a match to TRBD1. Germline V gene sequence: CDR1 SGDLS, CDR2 YYNGEE. This CDR3 has 13 residues. J gave up 6 bases and V 4 bases, and 5 bases lay outside the gene matches. Here the CDR3 reads CASSWTGLSEAFF. In nucleotides, the CDR3 is TGTGCCAGCAGCTGGACAGGGCTCTCTGAAGCTTTCTTT.

This clonotype was counted at least ten times. This rearrangement joins TRBV5-5 to TRBJ2-1, with 9 bases aligning to TRBD2. J lost 6 bases, V lost 4 bases, and 5 bases had no gene match. The germline V gene has CDR1 SGHKS and CDR2 YYEKEE (reference sequence). This CDR3 spans 14 amino acids. CDR3 bases: TGTGCCAGCAGCCCCGGGACTAGCCCCAATGAGCAGTTCTTC. Amino acids: CASSPGTSPNEQFF.

This clonotype was seen ten or more times. The gene calls are TRBV20-1 and TRBJ2-7; 10 bases fit TRBD2. Trimming took 0 bases from V and 3 from J; bases not matched to a gene: 8. The germline gives CDR1 DFQATT, CDR2 SNEGSKA (reference sequence). CDR3 length: 16 amino acids. The CDR3 region has the DNA TGCAGTGCTAGAGATTGGCTAGCGGGGGAGAACTACGAGCAGTACTTC. It specifies CSARDWLAGENYEQYF.

Only a few counts were recorded for this clonotype. This chain connects TRBV7-9 to TRBJ1-5; D not certain. V was clipped by 8 bases and J by 7 bases, with 15 bases between them. Germline V gene sequence: CDR1 SEHNR, CDR2 FQNEAQ (reference sequence). This CDR3 contains 13 residues. The CDR3 bases are TGTGCCAGCGGTTTAGAGGGCGGGCAGCCCCAGCATTTT. Its translation: CASGLEGGQPQHF.

This clonotype was detected many times. This rearrangement joins TRBV20-1 to TRBJ2-5; D remains unclear. The V and J ends lost 1 base and 4 bases respectively, with 13 bases between them. The CDR3 loop spans 14 amino acids. Germline V lookup: CDR1 DFQATT, CDR2 SNEGSKA (reference sequence). Written as DNA, the CDR3 is TGCAGTGCTAGAGGTGGGCTCATCCCAGAGACCCAGTACTTC. It is translated as CSARGGLIPETQYF.

This clonotype occurred many times. V and J are TRBV20-1 and TRBJ2-3; TRBD1 is a possible D gene (7 bases). The CDR3 loop spans 15 amino acids. Trimming removed 2 bases from V and 4 bases from J, with 16 bases in between. CDR1 and CDR2 from the germline V gene are DFQATT and SNEGSKA (reference sequence). CDR3 amino acids: CSARPFRGEADTQYF. The DNA for the CDR3 is TGCAGTGCTAGACCCTTCAGGGGGGAGGCAGATACGCAGTATTTT.

This clonotype was seen a handful of times. CDR3 in DNA: TGTGCCAGCAGTTTTCAAAAATTGGGACAGGGGGCTTACGAGCAGTACTTC. Amino acid sequence: CASSFQKLGQGAYEQYF. The gene calls are TRBV12-3 or TRBV12-4 and TRBJ2-7; 12 nucleotides agree with TRBD1. The CDR3 extends over 17 amino acids. With 3 bases clipped from V and 4 bases from J, the junction kept 10 bases outside the gene matches.

This clonotype appeared many times. The chain joins TRBV20-1 to TRBJ1-2; TRBD1 might be the D (5 bases). Trimming shortened V by 5 bases and J by 1 base, and 8 bases separated the two germline ends. From germline, CDR1 is DFQATT and CDR2 SNEGSKA (reference sequence). The CDR3 runs 12 residues. CDR3 in DNA: TGCAGTGCTGAACAGGATAACTATGGCTACACCTTC. As protein: CSAEQDNYGYTF.

This clonotype has only a few counts. The gene calls are TRBV20-1 and TRBJ2-2; no definite D call. The CDR3 is 13 amino acids. Germline loops: CDR1 DFQATT, CDR2 SNEGSKA (reference sequence). V gave up 8 bases and J gave up 0 bases, with 10 bases separating them. The CDR3 DNA reads as TGCAGTTCGGCCACAGCGAACACCGGGGAGCTGTTTTTT. Translation: CSSATANTGELFF.

The sample holds many counts of this clonotype. This chain joins TRBV12-3 or TRBV12-4 and TRBJ2-5; TRBD2 matches at 14 bases. The trim removed 6 bases at V and 4 bases at J, leaving 7 bases unmatched. CDR3 size: 16 residues. The CDR3 here is CASSTGTSGSIETQYF. CDR3 nucleotide sequence: TGTGCCAGCAGCACCGGGACTAGCGGGAGTATAGAGACCCAGTACTTC.

This clonotype was seen more than once but under ten times. The chain combines TRBV27 with TRBJ2-7, with TRBD1 identical over 8 bases. J was trimmed by 3 bases and V by 5 bases; bases with no gene match: 9. CDR3 length: 15 amino acids. Germline CDR1 is MNHEY and CDR2 is SMNVEV (reference sequence). The CDR3 region is CASSLRQGLVYEQYF. The CDR3, as DNA: TGTGCCAGCAGTCTCCGACAGGGGTTGGTCTACGAGCAGTACTTC.

Of note for this clonotype: Just one base apart from a much larger clone, this may be a read error. This chain uses TRBV20-1 with TRBJ1-2; weak D call: TRBD1 (5 bases). The CDR3 has 12 amino acids. Germline CDR1 reads DFQATT; CDR2 reads SNEGSKA (reference sequence). The CDR3 region has the DNA TGCAGTGCTAGGACAGACAACTATGGCTACCCCTTC. Protein product: CSARTDNYGYPF.

At least ten counts were recorded for this clonotype. This chain joins TRBV20-1 and TRBJ1-1; D ambiguous. Per the germline V gene, CDR1 is DFQATT and CDR2 is SNEGSKA (reference sequence). CDR3 length: 14 residues. The V and J ends lost 1 base and 4 bases respectively, with 13 bases between them. The CDR3 DNA sequence: TGCAGTGCTAGAGGAGCTCGGGGAGGCACTGAAGCTTTCTTT. Translating it yields CSARGARGGTEAFF.

Many counts were recorded for this clonotype. A read error may account for a junction end that differs from germline. This chain connects TRBV7-2 to TRBJ2-1; 13 positions match TRBD2. There are 15 residues in the CDR3. The germline CDR1 and CDR2 sequences are SGHTA and FQGNSA. The CDR3 region is CASSWGLAGYNEQFF. For the CDR3, the DNA is TGCGCCAGCAGCTGGGGACTAGCGGGGTACAATGAGCAGTTCTTC.

This chain links TRBV19 with TRBJ1-1; no clear D. The germline CDR1 and CDR2 sequences are LNHDA and SQIVND (reference sequence). Trimming took off 3 bases at V and 1 base at J, with 6 bases between the two ends. The CDR3 is 13 amino acids. Here the CDR3 reads CASSMWGNTEAFF. The CDR3 nucleotides read TGTGCCAGTAGTATGTGGGGGAACACTGAAGCTTTCTTT.

The sample holds many counts of this clonotype. The rearrangement joins TRBV24-1 to TRBJ2-1, with D unclear. Trimming took off 5 bases at V and 5 bases at J, with 12 bases between the two ends. Looked up from germline, CDR1 is KGHDR and CDR2 is SFDVKD. CDR3 length equals 14 residues. The CDR3 nucleotides are TGTGCCACCAGTGGTTACAGAACCGACAATGAGCAGTTCTTC. Its translation: CATSGYRTDNEQFF.

This clonotype was seen many times. V usage is TRBV12-3 or TRBV12-4 and J usage is TRBJ1-1, with 7 bases matching TRBD1. V shed 7 bases, J shed 2 bases, and the junction held 7 bases outside the gene matches. The CDR3 contains 14 residues. In DNA, the CDR3 is TGTGCCAGCACCTTCGACAGGGCCAACACTGAAGCTTTCTTT. Encoded protein: CASTFDRANTEAFF.

J is TRBJ2-1 and V is TRBV5-1, with 10 nucleotides matching TRBD1. The CDR3 sequence is 17 residues long. V lost 5 bases, J lost 0 bases, and 8 bases stayed unmatched. The V gene's germline CDR1 is SGHRS and CDR2 YFSETQ. The CDR3 sequence is CASRPGQGTHSYNEQFF. CDR3 DNA sequence: TGCGCCAGCAGGCCGGGACAGGGGACCCACTCCTACAATGAGCAGTTCTTC.

In this sample, this clonotype turned up many times. The chain couples TRBV20-1 to TRBJ2-1; TRBD1 or TRBD2 may be the D gene (5 bases each). The V gene's germline CDR1 is DFQATT and CDR2 SNEGSKA (reference sequence). V was clipped by 2 bases and J by 9 bases, with 20 bases between them. The CDR3 runs to 15 residues. CDR3 nucleotides: TGCAGTGCTAGATCAGGGCTTGGAGGTGGGGGTGAGCAGTTCTTC. Amino acids: CSARSGLGGGGEQFF.

Comment on this clonotype: Since a much larger clone is just one base distant, this may be a read error. The chain is built from TRBV29-1 and TRBJ1-2, with 7 bases fitting TRBD1. Per germline, CDR1 SQVTM and CDR2 ANQGSEA. The CDR3 is 14 residues long. The DNA of the CDR3 is TGCAGCGTCGCGCAAAATACAGGGGTTAACGGCTACCCCTTC. Amino acids: CSVAQNTGVNGYPF. Full variable domain (remainder filled in from reference TRBV29-1 and TRBJ1-2): SAVISQKPSRDICQRGTSLTIQCQVDSQVTMMFWYRQQPGQSLTLIATANQGSEATYESGFVIDKFPISRPNLTFSTLTVSNMSPEDSSIYLCSVAQNTGVNGYPFGSGTRLTVV.

Ten or more counts support this clonotype. The chain joins TRBV18 to TRBJ2-3; TRBD1 matches 7 bases. The germline V gene has CDR1 KGHSH and CDR2 LQKENI. With 5 bases clipped from V and 4 bases from J, the junction kept 12 bases outside the gene matches. This CDR3 is 16 amino acids long. CDR3 protein: CASSATLLQGSDTQYF. In DNA form, the CDR3 reads TGTGCCAGCTCAGCGACCCTTTTACAGGGGTCAGATACGCAGTATTTT.

This clonotype occurred many times. The V and J genes are TRBV5-1 and TRBJ2-7; a weak D match, TRBD1 (6 bases). The CDR3 loop spans 12 amino acids. V was shortened by 4 bases and J by 4 bases, with 9 bases between the two germline ends. Germline loops: CDR1 SGHRS, CDR2 YFSETQ. Here the CDR3 reads CASSPGQYEQYF. In DNA, the CDR3 is TGCGCCAGCAGCCCCGGACAGTACGAGCAGTACTTC.

This clonotype was seen at least ten times. The junction does not match germline at one end; this may be a read error. V is TRBV15 and J is TRBJ2-4; D gene unclear. The CDR3 has 15 residues. Germline loops: CDR1 LNHNV, CDR2 YYDKDF (reference sequence). Here the CDR3 reads CATSRDRGAQNIQYF. CDR3 sequence (DNA): TGTGCCACCAGCAGAGATCGCGGAGCCCAAAACATTCAGTACTTC.

There are many counts of this clonotype. The rearrangement uses TRBV12-3 or TRBV12-4 and TRBJ2-7; D may be TRBD2 (5 bases). This CDR3 is 11 amino acids long. Trimming removed 8 bases from V and 7 bases from J, with 12 bases in between. CDR3 sequence reads: CASATGIEQYF. The CDR3 DNA is TGTGCCAGCGCGACCGGGATAGAGCAGTACTTC.